One and the same sample provided the 18 T cell receptor beta chains below, sequenced in a study of PD-L1 blockade in urothelial cancer (dated by TCRdb to about 2017). The method behind the library was the immunoSEQ multiplex PCR assay. TCRdb took this table from immuneACCESS and kept in-frame rearrangements with V and J called. Such tables lack part of the clones; where checked against another copy, unresolved V genes explain under half of the gap, and the rest is unexplained. The sample profile shows just under 30,000 clones; around nine tenths of them were found once. The ten top clones hold around 1.9% of the sample. Sample: PBMCs, taken around atezolizumab (anti-PD-L1) treatment. The source is a man aged 50 or older with urothelial cancer.

This chain uses TRBV14 with TRBJ2-2, with D tentatively TRBD1 (6 bases). This CDR3 contains 16 residues. V was cut by 0 bases and J by 3 bases, with 11 bases left in between. From germline, CDR1 is SGHDN and CDR2 FVKESK. The CDR3 region is CASSQDAGVYTGELFF. CDR3 DNA: TGTGCCAGCAGCCAAGATGCAGGGGTTTACACCGGGGAGCTGTTTTTT.

This clone occurred a few times. This chain links TRBV28 with TRBJ2-1; TRBD2 matches 12 bases. This CDR3 is 17 amino acids long. Trimming took 6 bases from V and 7 from J; bases not matched to a gene: 13. The germline V gene has CDR1 MDHEN and CDR2 SYDVKM. The CDR3 nucleotides read TGTGCCAGCAGAACCGGACTAGCGGGACCAAGGAGGAATGAGCAGTTCTTC. Its protein product is CASRTGLAGPRRNEQFF.

The CDR3 nucleotides are TGTGCCAGCAGTGGAGGGACAGCGGGTAATGAAAAACTGTTTTTT. This translates into CASSGGTAGNEKLFF. This chain joins TRBV6-1 and TRBJ1-4, with 7 bases matching TRBD1. Germline trimming cut 4 bases from V and 4 bases from J; bases unmatched to any gene: 6. Germline CDR1 reads MNHNS; CDR2 reads SASEGT. This CDR3 is 15 amino acids long.

The chain combines TRBV7-6 with TRBJ2-7, with D maybe TRBD2 (7 bases). The CDR3 length is 14 residues. CDR1 SGHVS and CDR2 FNYEAQ come from the germline V gene. The V end was cut by 5 bases, the J end by 2 bases, with 13 bases between. CDR3 sequence: CASSQRGGAYEQYF. The CDR3 DNA reads as TGTGCCAGCAGCCAAAGGGGGGGTGCCTACGAGCAGTACTTC.

The chain links TRBV6-5 to TRBJ1-2; D ambiguous. CDR3 size: 12 residues. V was clipped by 4 bases and J by 6 bases, with 9 bases between them. Germline V gene sequence: CDR1 MNHEY, CDR2 SVGAGI. CDR3: CASSFWRNGYTF. CDR3 sequence (DNA): TGTGCCAGCAGTTTTTGGAGAAATGGCTACACCTTC.

This clone was observed a handful of times. The chain carries TRBV7-9 and TRBJ1-5; D gene ambiguous. This CDR3 region has 15 residues. The germline gives CDR1 SEHNR, CDR2 FQNEAQ (reference sequence). Deletions cut 1 base from V and 0 bases from J, with 7 bases between. This CDR3 is CASSLGTTSNQPQHF. CDR3 coding DNA: TGTGCCAGCAGCTTAGGCACTACTAGCAATCAGCCCCAGCATTTT.

This clone was detected only a few times. CDR3 region: CASSPRTSGSGETQYF. CDR3 bases: TGTGCCAGCAGCCCGAGGACTAGCGGGAGTGGAGAGACCCAGTACTTC. The rearrangement uses TRBV7-8 and TRBJ2-5; 13 bases match TRBD2. CDR3 length equals 16 residues. CDR1 SGHVS and CDR2 FQNEAQ come from the germline V gene. V dropped 5 bases and J dropped 4; count of bases not matched to a gene: 7.

This clone was seen a single time. The rearrangement links TRBV5-8 to TRBJ1-2; D is possibly TRBD1 (6 bases). The CDR3 consists of 11 residues. Germline values: CDR1 SGHTS, CDR2 YDEGEE. The CDR3 DNA sequence: TGTGCGACAGGCATCAACTATGGCTACACCTTC. Translating gives CATGINYGYTF.

The chain recombines TRBV27 with TRBJ2-7; 7 bases are a match to TRBD2. Germline trimming cut 11 bases from V and 0 bases from J; bases unmatched to any gene: 10. Germline V gives CDR1 MNHEY, CDR2 SMNVEV (reference sequence). The CDR3 has 14 residues. The CDR3 DNA sequence: TGTGCCCCCGCGATGGGAGGGCCCTCCTACGAGCAGTACTTC. Residues: CAPAMGGPSYEQYF.

The J gene is TRBJ2-1, the V gene TRBV5-1; 12 bases line up with TRBD2. V lost 6 bases to trimming and J lost 8 bases; unmatched junction nucleotides: 6. The CDR3 runs to 14 residues. Germline values: CDR1 SGHRS, CDR2 YFSETQ. The CDR3 is CASTLTSGSDEQFF. The CDR3 bases are TGCGCCAGCACCCTGACTAGCGGGAGCGATGAGCAGTTCTTC.

V and J are TRBV5-1 and TRBJ2-1; possibly TRBD2 for D (6 bases). CDR1 and CDR2 from the germline V gene are SGHRS and YFSETQ. The CDR3 has 14 amino acids. The germline V and J ends were trimmed by 9 bases and 9 bases, with 22 bases remaining between them. The CDR3 DNA reads as TGCGCCACCACACACGGGGACTTTCCTTCTGAGCAGTTCTTC. The encoded protein is CATTHGDFPSEQFF.

This sequence joins TRBV7-2 and TRBJ1-2; D is perhaps TRBD1 (5 bases). Deletions cut 5 bases from V and 0 bases from J, with 13 bases between. The length of the CDR3 is 15 residues. Germline lookup yields CDR1 SGHTA and CDR2 FQGNSA. CDR3 DNA sequence: TGTGCCAGCAGCCCGAAGGGGTGGGCTAACTATGGCTACACCTTC. Its protein is CASSPKGWANYGYTF.

This chain uses TRBV4-3 with TRBJ2-1; TRBD2 agrees at 12 bases. CDR1 is LGHNA and CDR2 is YSLEER in the germline V gene. The CDR3 loop spans 17 amino acids. V lost 1 base and J lost 4; bases outside the gene matches: 5. CDR3 bases: TGCGCCAGCAGCCAAGGGGGAGGACTAGCGGGGTACAATGAGCAGTTCTTC. Translated, it gives CASSQGGGLAGYNEQFF.

The CDR3 nucleotides are TGTGCCAGCTCCCCCCTCCCCCTCGGCGGGGGAGAAGAGCAGTTCTTC. Translation: CASSPLPLGGGEEQFF. The chain has TRBV18 and TRBJ2-1, with 7 positions matching TRBD2. This CDR3 comprises 16 residues. J gave up 10 bases and V 6 bases, and 18 bases lay outside the gene matches. The germline V gene has CDR1 KGHSH and CDR2 LQKENI.

The gene calls are TRBV2 and TRBJ2-7; 14 bases match TRBD2. There are 15 residues in the CDR3. The germline V gene encodes CDR1 SNHLY and CDR2 FYNNEI. V shed 7 bases and J 3 bases; nucleotides not matched to a gene: 5. CDR3 amino acids: CASTGLAGGYYEQYF. CDR3 DNA sequence: TGTGCCAGCACCGGACTAGCGGGGGGCTACTACGAGCAGTACTTC.

V and J are TRBV2 and TRBJ2-2; 8 positions agree with TRBD2. Per germline, CDR1 SNHLY and CDR2 FYNNEI. This CDR3 has 14 residues. V lost 3 bases and J lost 6; bases outside the gene matches: 3. This chain's CDR3 is CASSEVGGAGELFF. CDR3 coding DNA: TGTGCCAGCAGTGAGGTCGGGGGGGCCGGGGAGCTGTTTTTT. The full variable domain, completed using reference TRBV2 and TRBJ2-2, is EPEVTQTPSHQVTQMGQEVILRCVPISNHLYFYWYRQILGQKVEFLVSFYNNEISEKSEIFDDQFSVERPDGSNFTLKIRSTKLEDSAMYFCASSEVGGAGELFFGEGSRLTVL.

The CDR3 loop is CASSFPGGRNEQFF. DNA for the CDR3: TGTGCCAGCAGTTTTCCGGGGGGGCGAAATGAGCAGTTCTTC. This chain links TRBV6-6 with TRBJ2-1; the match to TRBD2 covers 8 bases. The germline CDR1 and CDR2 sequences are MNHNY and SVGAGI (reference sequence). There are 14 residues in the CDR3. V was clipped by 4 bases and J by 7 bases; unmatched bases: 6.

CDR3 in amino acids: CAWSTRRTGGLNQPQHF. DNA of the CDR3: TGTGCCTGGAGTACCCGGAGGACAGGGGGCCTGAATCAGCCCCAGCATTTT. The chain links TRBV30 to TRBJ1-5; TRBD1 matches 11 bases. Germline V gene data show CDR1 as GTSNPN and CDR2 as SVGIG (reference sequence). Losses at the gene ends were 2 bases for V and 4 bases for J; bases not matched to a gene: 10. The CDR3 loop spans 17 amino acids.